This T cell receptor beta chain was captured by sequencing in a study of T cell repertoires in cytomegalovirus infection. Study-wide context: Well-studied HLA-B-restricted CMV epitopes were used in the study alongside recently identified HLA-C-restricted ones. The public TCR beta signatures pointed to both CMV infection and matching HLA type. Study results and caveats: Accumulated public TCR beta family frequency recognized individuals carrying CMV together with the relevant HLA. The response measured ex vivo was dominated by TCR beta clonotypes (HLA-C-restricted and CMV-specific).

TCRdb reprocessed the reads with MiXCR, giving one entry per CDR3 protein. The sample comprises approximately 1,000,000 distinct CDR3 sequences, around 29% of which are singletons, and over 12% rests with the top ten. Concerning this clonotype: As yet, its antigen is unknown.

From germline, CDR1 is MNHEY and CDR2 SMNVEV (reference sequence). V shed 5 bases and J shed 2 bases, with 9 bases lying between them. The CDR3 is 14 amino acids. The chain is built from TRBV27 and TRBJ2-2, with D maybe TRBD1 (5 bases). The origin of this receptor is a human donor in good health (CMV status not recorded). Some clones in this sample may be carry-over from other donors' samples. The sequences come from cultured CD8+ T cells from PBMCs, collected from culture after CMV antigen stimulation. The CDR3 is CASSKGSNTGELFF. DNA for the CDR3: TGTGCCAGCAGTAAGGGGTCCAACACCGGGGAGCTGTTTTTT.